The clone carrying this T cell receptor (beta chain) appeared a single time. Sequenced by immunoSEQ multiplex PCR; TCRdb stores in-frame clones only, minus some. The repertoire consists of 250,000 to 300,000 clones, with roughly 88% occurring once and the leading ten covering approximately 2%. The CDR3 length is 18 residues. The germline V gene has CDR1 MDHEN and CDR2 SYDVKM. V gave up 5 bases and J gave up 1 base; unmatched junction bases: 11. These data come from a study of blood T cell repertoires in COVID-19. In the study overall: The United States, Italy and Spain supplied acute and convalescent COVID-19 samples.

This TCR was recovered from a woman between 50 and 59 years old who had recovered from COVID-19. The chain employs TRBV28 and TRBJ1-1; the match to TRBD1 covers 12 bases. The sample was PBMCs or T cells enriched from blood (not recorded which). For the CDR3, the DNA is TGTGCCAGCAGTCCGCTCCTCGGGACAGGGGGCGGGAACACTGAAGCTTTCTTT. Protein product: CASSPLLGTGGGNTEAFF.